These 29 T cell receptor beta chains originate from one sample sequenced in a study of shared T cell receptors in the human thymus. Profiling relied on immunoSEQ multiplex PCR, and the TCRdb table lists in-frame clones only, not all of them. The repertoire includes 500,000 to 750,000 clones, approximately 87% of them detected once, and approximately 0.01% sits in the top ten. The data were also submitted as part of a second study, on human thymus T cells.

Input material: thymocytes. Receptor source: a boy less than two years old with a congenital heart defect.

The V gene is TRBV5-4, the J gene TRBJ2-7; 9 nucleotides match TRBD1. The CDR3 runs 14 residues. The junction had 6 bases not matched to a gene; V was cut back by 4 bases and J by 4 bases. Germline V lookup: CDR1 SGHNT, CDR2 YYREEE (reference sequence). CDR3 sequence reads: CASSHGDRVYEQYF. The CDR3 bases are TGTGCCAGCAGCCATGGGGACAGGGTGTACGAGCAGTACTTC. Variable domain in full (rest from reference TRBV5-4 and TRBJ2-7): ETGVTQSPTHLIKTRGQQVTLRCSSQSGHNTVSWYQQALGQGPQFIFQYYREEENGRGNFPPRFSGLQFPNYSSELNVNALELDDSALYLCASSHGDRVYEQYFGPGTRLTVT.

V is TRBV21-1 and J is TRBJ2-2; the table's D gene call, TRBD2, was not cross checked with the DNA. TRBV21-1 counts as a pseudogene. The CDR3 runs 20 residues. In DNA, the CDR3 is TGTGCCAGCAGCAAAAAGGGGCCGAGACTAGCGGGAGGGAGCGCCGGGGAGCTGTTTTTT. Translation: CASSKKGPRLAGGSAGELFF.

The rearrangement joins TRBV11-3 to TRBJ1-4; TRBD1 is a possible D gene (5 bases). This CDR3 comprises 15 residues. Looked up from germline, CDR1 is SGHNT and CDR2 is YENEEA. The ends were cut back, 1 base at V and 6 bases at J, with 12 bases in the middle. The DNA of the CDR3 is TGTGCCAGCAGCTTAGTTCCAGGGAAGGATGAAAAACTGTTTTTT. This sequence encodes CASSLVPGKDEKLFF.

V is TRBV28 and J is TRBJ2-7; D is perhaps TRBD1 (5 bases). This CDR3 is 16 amino acids long. Germline V lookup: CDR1 MDHEN, CDR2 SYDVKM. V was clipped by 2 bases and J by 1 base, with 15 bases between them. The CDR3 is CASSLQGSPHSYEQYF. CDR3 nucleotides: TGTGCCAGCAGTTTACAGGGTTCCCCGCATTCCTACGAGCAGTACTTC.

The genes are TRBV14 and TRBJ2-7, with a possible D match to TRBD2 (5 bases). Germline V gene data show CDR1 as SGHDN and CDR2 as FVKESK. The CDR3 is 17 amino acids. V gave up 2 bases and J gave up 3 bases, with 20 bases separating them. The chain's CDR3 is CASSQRPPGSPYYEQYF. The CDR3 DNA reads as TGTGCCAGCAGCCAAAGGCCTCCGGGGAGCCCATACTACGAGCAGTACTTC.

The chain employs TRBV5-5 and TRBJ2-3; no clear D. V lost 5 bases, J lost 6 bases, and 7 bases lay in between. Germline CDR1 reads SGHKS; CDR2 reads YYEKEE (reference sequence). CDR3 length equals 11 residues. CDR3 bases: TGTGCCAGCAGTCTTTCGGATACGCAGTATTTT. Translated, it gives CASSLSDTQYF.

The chain joins TRBV7-6 to TRBJ2-2; 7 bases agree with TRBD2. V trimming: 8 bases; J trimming: 8 bases; junction bases outside the gene matches: 2. The CDR3 spans 11 residues. The germline V gene encodes CDR1 SGHVS and CDR2 FNYEAQ. The CDR3 here is CASRAGGELFF. DNA for the CDR3: TGTGCCAGCCGAGCGGGAGGGGAGCTGTTTTTT.

This clone was detected only once. The DNA for the CDR3 is TGCGCCAGCAGCCAAGATCTCAACACTGAAGCTTTCTTT. It yields the protein CASSQDLNTEAFF. This rearrangement joins TRBV4-3 to TRBJ1-1; D is unresolved. V lost 0 bases and J lost 2, with 4 bases in between. CDR1 and CDR2 from the germline V gene are LGHNA and YSLEER. This CDR3 contains 13 residues.

The rearrangement joins TRBV7-3 to TRBJ2-5; 10 bases align to TRBD2. This CDR3 contains 15 residues. The V gene's germline CDR1 is SGHTA and CDR2 FQGTGA. Unmatched junction bases numbered 4, after V lost 5 bases and J lost 1 base. For the CDR3, the DNA is TGTGCCAGCAGCCTAGCGGGAGAGGCCCAAGAGACCCAGTACTTC. Translating gives CASSLAGEAQETQYF. Drawing the rest from reference TRBV7-3 and TRBJ2-5, the complete variable domain is GAGVSQTPSNKVTEKGKYVELRCDPISGHTALYWYRQSLGQGPEFLIYFQGTGAADDSGLPNDRFFAVRPEGSVSTLKIQRTERGDSAVYLCASSLAGEAQETQYFGPGTRLLVL.

This rearrangement joins TRBV28 to TRBJ1-2, with D tentatively TRBD1 (6 bases). The V gene's germline CDR1 is MDHEN and CDR2 SYDVKM. The CDR3 covers 17 residues. V shed 5 bases and J shed 8 bases, with 27 bases lying between them. CDR3 nucleotide sequence: TGTGCCAGCAGTCGTACGTGGCAGGGGAAGAAATACGTCGGCTACACCTTC. As protein: CASSRTWQGKKYVGYTF.

The V gene is TRBV6-5, the J gene TRBJ2-2; possible D gene TRBD2, 5 bases. CDR1 is MNHEY, CDR2 SVGAGI, per germline. V gave up 2 bases and J gave up 6 bases, with 13 bases separating them. This CDR3 contains 15 residues. The CDR3 DNA is TGTGCCAGCAGTTACCGCCACGCACTAGCCGGGGAGCTGTTTTTT. Amino acid sequence: CASSYRHALAGELFF.

This chain connects TRBV27 to TRBJ2-5; D perhaps matches TRBD1 (5 bases). Germline CDR1 MNHEY, CDR2 SMNVEV (reference sequence). This CDR3 is built from 13 residues. The V and J ends lost 5 bases and 5 bases respectively, with 12 bases between them. The CDR3, as DNA: TGTGCCAGCAGTCCGACACCAGGGGAGACCCAGTACTTC. Protein: CASSPTPGETQYF.

The gene calls are TRBV12-5 and TRBJ2-3; weak D call: TRBD1 (7 bases). Germline CDR1 reads LGHNT; CDR2 reads FRNRAP. Trimming pared 3 bases from V and 4 bases from J, leaving 14 bases between. The CDR3 is made up of 15 amino acids. The DNA for the CDR3 is TGTGCTAGTGGTTTCGGACCCAGGGGGGCAGATACGCAGTATTTT. The encoded protein is CASGFGPRGADTQYF.

This clone was detected once. V gene TRBV19 combines with J gene TRBJ2-7; D call uncertain. The V end was cut by 6 bases, the J end by 0 bases, with 18 bases between. The CDR3 is 16 residues long. Germline-derived CDR1 and CDR2 are LNHDA and SQIVND (reference sequence). The CDR3 protein is CASRKTVDVSSYEQYF. CDR3 bases: TGTGCCAGTAGGAAAACAGTGGATGTAAGCTCCTACGAGCAGTACTTC.

The chain combines TRBV11-2 with TRBJ2-3; D is possibly TRBD2 (6 bases). With 7 bases removed from V and 0 bases from J, the gap between germline ends came to 17 bases. In germline, CDR1 is SGHAT, CDR2 FQNNGV. This CDR3 spans 16 amino acids. CDR3 protein: CASINGTGASTDTQYF. As DNA, the CDR3 is TGTGCCAGCATCAATGGGACGGGAGCTAGCACAGATACGCAGTATTTT.

This clone was picked up one time. This CDR3 is CASSDRENGYTF. In DNA form, the CDR3 reads TGTGCCAGCAGCGACAGGGAGAATGGCTACACCTTC. The V call is TRBV6-9, the J call TRBJ1-2; 7 bases are shared with TRBD1. The trim removed 6 bases at V and 6 bases at J, leaving 4 bases unmatched. Germline-derived CDR1 and CDR2 are MNHGY and SVAAGI. The length of the CDR3 is 12 residues.

V gene TRBV27 combines with J gene TRBJ2-2; 11 bases are shared with TRBD1. CDR1 is MNHEY and CDR2 is SMNVEV in the germline V gene (reference sequence). The CDR3 contains 17 residues. V shed 0 bases, J shed 6 bases, and the junction held 6 bases outside the gene matches. The CDR3 loop is CASSLSGTGGFPGELFF. The CDR3 coding sequence is TGTGCCAGCAGTTTATCCGGGACAGGGGGATTCCCCGGGGAGCTGTTTTTT.

V gene TRBV5-1 combines with J gene TRBJ2-1, with 7 bases aligning to TRBD2. CDR3 length equals 15 residues. V was pared by 7 bases and J by 4 bases, with 11 bases of the junction left unmatched. Germline V gives CDR1 SGHRS, CDR2 YFSETQ. CDR3 sequence (DNA): TGCGCCAGCGCCGGGCGGGAGAAGCAGTACAATGAGCAGTTCTTC. Its translation: CASAGREKQYNEQFF.

This chain connects TRBV19 to TRBJ2-1, with 11 nucleotides matching TRBD2. V lost 6 bases, J lost 5 bases, and 9 bases stayed unmatched. This CDR3 region has 16 residues. From germline, CDR1 is LNHDA and CDR2 SQIVND (reference sequence). CDR3 residues: CASRYIAGGPDNEQFF. For the CDR3, the DNA is TGTGCCAGTAGATACATAGCGGGAGGGCCGGACAATGAGCAGTTCTTC.

The gene calls are TRBV11-2 and TRBJ1-2, with 8 bases matching TRBD1. CDR1 and CDR2 from the germline V gene are SGHAT and FQNNGV. V was clipped by 2 bases and J by 8 bases; unmatched bases: 4. The CDR3 has 13 amino acids. CDR3 coding DNA: TGTGCCAGCAGCTTATACAGGGGGATGGGCTACACCTTC. This sequence encodes CASSLYRGMGYTF.

The chain uses TRBV28 and TRBJ2-7; 9 bases align to TRBD2. After removal of 5 bases from V and 4 bases from J, the junction contained 6 bases not matched to a gene. The CDR3 is made up of 14 amino acids. Germline V CDR1 and CDR2: MDHEN, SYDVKM. The CDR3 bases are TGTGCCAGCAGTGGTAGCGGGAGCCGATACGAGCAGTACTTC. This translates into CASSGSGSRYEQYF.

V usage is TRBV7-2 and J usage is TRBJ2-7; D uncertain. CDR3 length: 15 residues. Germline loops: CDR1 SGHTA, CDR2 FQGNSA. Trimming shortened V by 1 base and J by 3 bases, and 13 bases separated the two germline ends. The CDR3 reads CASSLVAGTLYEQYF. CDR3 nucleotides: TGTGCCAGCAGCTTAGTGGCAGGTACCCTCTACGAGCAGTACTTC.

The chain uses TRBV6-5 and TRBJ1-2; D is possibly TRBD1 (5 bases). The CDR3 totals 12 residues. CDR1 is MNHEY and CDR2 is SVGAGI in the germline V gene. The ends were cut back, 5 bases at V and 8 bases at J, with 12 bases in the middle. This CDR3 is CASSRTGRGYTF. DNA of the CDR3: TGTGCCAGCAGTCGAACAGGTCGAGGCTACACCTTC.

J is TRBJ2-4 and V is TRBV19; TRBD2 matches 12 bases. J was trimmed by 4 bases and V by 0 bases; bases with no gene match: 1. This CDR3 is built from 16 residues. Germline CDR1 reads LNHDA; CDR2 reads SQIVND (reference sequence). The CDR3 is CASSIEGTSGKNIQYF. CDR3 in DNA: TGTGCCAGTAGTATAGAAGGGACTAGCGGGAAAAACATTCAGTACTTC.

The chain links TRBV9 to TRBJ2-3, with TRBD2 matching over 10 bases. The germline CDR1 and CDR2 sequences are SGDLS and YYNGEE. The CDR3 has 15 amino acids. Losses at the gene ends were 3 bases for V and 4 bases for J; bases not matched to a gene: 5. CDR3 nucleotide sequence: TGTGCCAGCAGCGCCAGCGGGAGGGCCTCAGATACGCAGTATTTT. Translation: CASSASGRASDTQYF.

This clone was picked up one time. The gene calls are TRBV4-2 and TRBJ2-7, with D tentatively TRBD2 (6 bases). Deletions cut 4 bases from V and 2 bases from J, with 21 bases between. This CDR3 is built from 17 residues. CDR1 and CDR2 (germline): LGHNA, YNFKEQ. In DNA form, the CDR3 reads TGTGCCAGCAGCCCAGGACGGGGCGGGATTGGGACCTACGAGCAGTACTTC. It translates to CASSPGRGGIGTYEQYF.

The V call is TRBV28, the J call TRBJ2-1, with 11 bases aligning to TRBD2. The trim removed 6 bases at V and 0 bases at J, leaving 4 bases unmatched. The germline V gene has CDR1 MDHEN and CDR2 SYDVKM. CDR3 length equals 16 residues. DNA for the CDR3: TGTGCCAGCAGCCGACTAGCGGGGCCCTCCTACAATGAGCAGTTCTTC. It yields the protein CASSRLAGPSYNEQFF.

V usage is TRBV2 and J usage is TRBJ2-5; TRBD2 agrees at 7 bases. Germline V gives CDR1 SNHLY, CDR2 FYNNEI. There are 12 residues in the CDR3. The V gene end was trimmed by 6 bases and the J gene end by 4 bases; junction bases not matched to a gene: 2. The chain's CDR3 is CASRGGPETQYF. Written as DNA, the CDR3 is TGTGCCAGCAGGGGAGGGCCAGAGACCCAGTACTTC.

The genes are TRBV7-2 and TRBJ2-7, with TRBD2 matching 11 bases. Germline assignment: CDR1 SGHTA and CDR2 FQGNSA. CDR3 length: 15 amino acids. V gave up 5 bases and J gave up 4 bases; unmatched junction bases: 7. The CDR3 region has the DNA TGTGCCAGCAGCCCCGGGACTAGCGGTGAATACGAGCAGTACTTC. It yields the protein CASSPGTSGEYEQYF.